The 18 T cell receptor beta chains in this list originate from one sample, sequenced in a study of naive and memory T cell subsets (dated by TCRdb to the late 2010s). A robust, sensitive protocol for the amplification, sequencing and analysis of TCRs was described in the study, in which 3' ligation of a UMI-containing oligonucleotide to TCR cDNA was used. Libraries were constructed by 5' RACE. The sample was run on an Illumina MiSeq. The ligated cDNA was amplified in four rounds of PCR with nested alpha and beta constant region primers together with the SP2 primer. TCRdb passed the public sequencing reads through fastp at Q25 and MiXCR, retaining productive beta sequences. Merged by CDR3 protein, the rows form single entries marked with the most common genes and DNA. The sample records about 62,000 distinct CDR3 sequences, roughly 8.1% of which are singletons. 19% of the sample goes to the ten largest clones.

Receptors were obtained from a female donor in good health.

V and J are TRBV7-3 and TRBJ1-1; tentative D call: TRBD1 (6 bases). Trimming took off 5 bases at V and 6 bases at J, with 22 bases between the two ends. Germline loops: CDR1 SGHTA, CDR2 FQGTGA. The CDR3 sequence is 16 residues long. CDR3 region: CASSPQGPAGAAEAFF. CDR3 DNA: TGTGCCAGCAGCCCCCAGGGGCCCGCCGGGGCCGCTGAAGCTTTCTTT.

The rearrangement links TRBV10-3 to TRBJ1-1; 7 positions match TRBD1. The V and J ends lost 0 bases and 1 base, in that order; junction bases with no gene match: 2. The germline gives CDR1 ENHRY, CDR2 SYGVKD. The CDR3 loop spans 15 amino acids. The CDR3 sequence: CAISESGQPNTEAFF. The CDR3 DNA follows: TGTGCCATCAGTGAGTCGGGACAGCCGAACACTGAAGCTTTCTTT.

The rearrangement joins TRBV5-1 to TRBJ2-3; D remains unclear. This CDR3 contains 13 residues. Germline V gene sequence: CDR1 SGHRS, CDR2 YFSETQ. Trimming removed 4 bases from V and 3 bases from J, with 9 bases in between. CDR3 region: CASSTGQTDTQYF. The CDR3 region has the DNA TGCGCCAGCAGCACCGGTCAGACAGATACGCAGTATTTT.

As DNA, the CDR3 is TGTGCCAGCAGCAAAACAGGTCCCGCTTTCACCGGGGAGCTGTTTTTT. Translating gives CASSKTGPAFTGELFF. The chain joins TRBV6-5 to TRBJ2-2; weak D call: TRBD1 (5 bases). Looked up from germline, CDR1 is MNHEY and CDR2 is SVGAGI. Deletions cut 6 bases from V and 4 bases from J, with 18 bases between. The CDR3 loop spans 16 amino acids.

In its sample, this clonotype was seen a few times. CDR3 in amino acids: CAWSERDNSPLHF. CDR3 nucleotides: TGTGCCTGGAGTGAACGAGACAATTCACCCCTCCACTTT. The rearrangement joins TRBV30 to TRBJ1-6; D unclear. This CDR3 has 13 residues. Trimming shortened V by 1 base and J by 7 bases, and 8 bases separated the two germline ends. Germline CDR1 reads GTSNPN; CDR2 reads SVGIG (reference sequence).

V gene TRBV7-3 combines with J gene TRBJ1-1, with a possible D match to TRBD1 (6 bases). Germline assignment: CDR1 SGHTA and CDR2 FQGTGA. The CDR3 extends over 16 amino acids. V lost 2 bases, J lost 4 bases, and 17 bases lay in between. The CDR3 is CASSLLGGGVPTEAFF. CDR3 coding DNA: TGTGCCAGCAGCTTATTAGGGGGGGGGGTGCCCACTGAAGCTTTCTTT.

This clonotype was observed many times. CDR3 DNA sequence: TGTGCCAGCAGACCCAGACTAGCGGACTACAAGAATGAGCAGTTCTTC. This encodes CASRPRLADYKNEQFF. V is TRBV6-2 or TRBV6-3 and J is TRBJ2-1; TRBD2 agrees at 9 bases. V lost 6 bases to trimming and J lost 7 bases; unmatched junction nucleotides: 13. Per the germline V gene, CDR1 is MNHEY and CDR2 is SVGEGT. There are 16 residues in the CDR3.

In this sample, this clonotype turned up many times. The chain carries TRBV29-1 and TRBJ1-1, with D possibly being TRBD1 (5 bases). V gave up 6 bases and J gave up 5 bases, with 25 bases separating them. This CDR3 has 16 amino acids. Germline loops: CDR1 SQVTM, CDR2 ANQGSEA. CDR3 region: CSVAIAPWGSGTEAFF. The CDR3 DNA sequence: TGCAGCGTCGCTATAGCTCCGTGGGGCAGCGGGACTGAAGCTTTCTTT.

This clonotype was seen ten or more times. The CDR3: CASSQNAYNEQFF. The DNA of the CDR3 is TGTGCCAGCAGTCAGAACGCCTACAATGAGCAGTTCTTC. The chain recombines TRBV6-1 with TRBJ2-1; D not resolved. The V end lost 5 bases, the J end lost 2 bases, and 7 bases lay between the germline ends. Germline CDR1 reads MNHNS; CDR2 reads SASEGT. There are 13 residues in the CDR3.

This clonotype has a count of ten or more. The rearrangement joins TRBV7-9 to TRBJ1-5; no clear D gene. The CDR3 consists of 14 residues. Germline V gene sequence: CDR1 SEHNR, CDR2 FQNEAQ (reference sequence). Trimming removed 1 base from V and 1 base from J, with 5 bases in between. The CDR3 loop reads CASSLERSNQPQHF. The CDR3 DNA reads as TGTGCCAGCAGCTTAGAAAGGAGCAATCAGCCCCAGCATTTT.

This clonotype was recorded a few times. The chain joins TRBV10-3 to TRBJ2-5; 7 bases are a match to TRBD1. The germline gives CDR1 ENHRY, CDR2 SYGVKD. Trimming cost V 5 bases and J 1 base; bases outside gene matches: 7. This CDR3 comprises 15 residues. CDR3 nucleotide sequence: TGTGCCATCAGTCTATTTACAGGGGCCCAAGAGACCCAGTACTTC. Residues: CAISLFTGAQETQYF.

This clonotype was seen ten or more times. The chain has TRBV11-2 and TRBJ1-1, with D perhaps TRBD1 (6 bases). Germline V gives CDR1 SGHAT, CDR2 FQNNGV. Trimming shortened V by 5 bases and J by 3 bases, and 19 bases separated the two germline ends. CDR3 length equals 16 residues. The CDR3 coding sequence is TGTGCCAGCAGCCCCGTTCCCTCTACAGGGTACACTGAAGCTTTCTTT. Protein: CASSPVPSTGYTEAFF.

The chain is built from TRBV28 and TRBJ2-7, with D hard to call. V lost 6 bases, J lost 5 bases, and 20 bases lay in between. The germline CDR1 and CDR2 sequences are MDHEN and SYDVKM. The CDR3 spans 15 residues. This CDR3 is CASSTAHGLGNEQYF. For the CDR3, the DNA is TGTGCCAGCAGCACCGCCCACGGCCTAGGCAACGAGCAGTACTTC.

The chain has TRBV4-1 and TRBJ1-1, with a weak D call TRBD1 (5 bases). V was clipped by 0 bases and J by 0 bases, with 8 bases between them. The CDR3 is 15 amino acids. Germline lookup yields CDR1 MGHRA and CDR2 YSYEKL. CDR3 bases: TGCGCCAGCAGCCAAGATCAGGGAGTGAACACTGAAGCTTTCTTT. Its protein product is CASSQDQGVNTEAFF.

The V gene is TRBV11-2, the J gene TRBJ2-1; D possibly uses TRBD1 or TRBD2 (5 bases each). From germline, CDR1 is SGHAT and CDR2 FQNNGV. V was pared by 6 bases and J by 5 bases, with 11 bases between. The CDR3 is 13 residues long. The CDR3 loop reads CASSSGADNEQFF. The CDR3 region has the DNA TGTGCCAGCAGTTCCGGGGCTGACAATGAGCAGTTCTTC.

This chain joins TRBV5-4 and TRBJ1-1; maybe TRBD1 (5 bases). The CDR3 sequence is 18 residues long. The ends were cut back, 0 bases at V and 3 bases at J, with 21 bases in the middle. CDR1 SGHNT and CDR2 YYREEE come from the germline V gene (reference sequence). CDR3 region: CASSLAGAGLTGDTEAFF. In DNA, the CDR3 is TGTGCCAGCAGCTTGGCCGGGGCAGGTCTTACGGGTGACACTGAAGCTTTCTTT.

This clonotype was detected only a few times. The CDR3 DNA reads TGTGCCAGCAGCCCCGAGCGGTTCACTGAAGCTTTCTTT. Encoded protein: CASSPERFTEAFF. This chain uses TRBV4-2 with TRBJ1-1; D not resolved. Trimming shortened V by 4 bases and J by 4 bases, and 10 bases separated the two germline ends. The CDR3 extends over 13 amino acids. The germline V gene encodes CDR1 LGHNA and CDR2 YNFKEQ.

This clonotype was seen more than once but under ten times. V gene TRBV5-8 combines with J gene TRBJ1-1, with 7 nucleotides matching TRBD1. CDR1 and CDR2 from the germline V gene are SGHTS and YDEGEE. The CDR3 sequence is 14 residues long. V was clipped by 7 bases and J by 0 bases; unmatched bases: 6. CDR3 nucleotide sequence: TGTGCCAGCCCAACGACAGGGTTGAACACTGAAGCTTTCTTT. Its translation: CASPTTGLNTEAFF.